One and the same sample provided the 26 T cell receptor beta chains below, sequenced in a study of cytomegalovirus exposure and HLA in healthy donors. With 60 Vbeta and 13 Jbeta primers, the PCR was carried out. Clones were read by immunoSEQ multiplex PCR, and TCRdb kept only the in-frame ones, dropping some. The table includes about 150,000 clones, around 79% detected once. The sequencing input was PBMCs. Source of these receptors: a young man in good health and CMV-seronegative.

This clone was seen a handful of times. The CDR3 is CSVEDLTPGGPEAFF. DNA for the CDR3: TGCAGCGTTGAAGATCTGACCCCAGGGGGGCCTGAAGCTTTCTTT. V is TRBV29-1 and J is TRBJ1-1, with 7 bases that match TRBD1. The trim removed 0 bases at V and 6 bases at J, leaving 10 bases unmatched. Germline CDR1 SQVTM, CDR2 ANQGSEA. The CDR3 length is 15 residues.

The chain recombines TRBV5-1 with TRBJ1-1, with a tentative D call TRBD1 (5 bases). The V gene lost 2 bases and the J gene lost 4 bases, with 15 bases spanning the gap. Per the germline V gene, CDR1 is SGHRS and CDR2 is YFSETQ. The CDR3 sequence is 15 residues long. The CDR3 loop is CASSLNRGGGTEAFF. The CDR3 coding sequence is TGCGCCAGCAGCTTAAACCGGGGGGGAGGCACTGAAGCTTTCTTT. The full variable domain, in which reference TRBV5-1 and TRBJ1-1 provide the parts outside the CDR3, is KAGVTQTPRYLIKTRGQQVTLSCSPISGHRSVSWYQQTPGQGLQFLFEYFSETQRNKGNFPGRFSGRQFSNSRSEMNVSTLELGDSALYLCASSLNRGGGTEAFFGQGTRLTVV.

This clone was seen only a few times. The chain uses TRBV9 and TRBJ1-1; D call uncertain. Germline V CDR1 and CDR2: SGDLS, YYNGEE. The CDR3 consists of 14 residues. The germline V and J ends were trimmed by 0 bases and 8 bases, with 14 bases remaining between them. The CDR3 sequence is CASSVVGSAGEAFF. The CDR3, as DNA: TGTGCCAGCAGCGTAGTTGGATCGGCAGGCGAAGCTTTCTTT.

This clone was picked up a small number of times. The chain employs TRBV27 and TRBJ2-1, with D possibly matching TRBD1 (6 bases). The CDR3 runs 13 residues. Germline CDR1 reads MNHEY; CDR2 reads SMNVEV (reference sequence). The V and J ends lost 6 bases and 9 bases respectively, with 15 bases between them. As DNA, the CDR3 is TGTGCCAGCAGCTACACAGGGTTGGCTGAGCAGTTCTTC. Residues: CASSYTGLAEQFF.

CDR3 in amino acids: CASSQDSYSNQPQHF. The CDR3 DNA sequence: TGTGCCAGCAGCCAAGACAGTTATAGCAATCAGCCCCAGCATTTT. The chain employs TRBV4-2 and TRBJ1-5; the D is unclear. Trimming took 0 bases from V and 0 from J, leaving 6 bases between them. This CDR3 has 15 residues. The germline CDR1 and CDR2 sequences are LGHNA and YNFKEQ.

The chain has TRBV5-1 and TRBJ2-2, with 8 bases lining up with TRBD1. This CDR3 contains 15 residues. Germline-derived CDR1 and CDR2 are SGHRS and YFSETQ. J lost 7 bases, V lost 4 bases, and 9 bases had no gene match. The CDR3 protein is CASSPGQGVGGELFF. CDR3 nucleotides: TGCGCCAGCAGCCCTGGACAGGGCGTGGGCGGGGAGCTGTTTTTT.

A single count supports this clone. This chain uses TRBV4-2 with TRBJ2-3; D is unresolved. Between the trimmed V and J ends, which lost 5 bases and 0 bases, there was a span of 18 bases. CDR1 and CDR2 (germline): LGHNA, YNFKEQ. The CDR3 consists of 17 residues. This CDR3 reads CASSLRARSSSTDTQYF. CDR3 in DNA: TGTGCCAGCAGCTTACGCGCCCGGTCTTCTAGCACAGATACGCAGTATTTT.

The chain joins TRBV2 to TRBJ2-2; 12 positions agree with TRBD1. The CDR3 spans 16 residues. After removal of 4 bases from V and 7 bases from J, the junction contained 7 bases not matched to a gene. Germline-derived CDR1 and CDR2 are SNHLY and FYNNEI. CDR3 loop: CASSAGTGGPGGELFF. The CDR3 bases are TGTGCCAGCAGTGCCGGGACAGGGGGCCCGGGCGGGGAGCTGTTTTTT.

This clone was seen a single time. The rearrangement uses TRBV11-2 and TRBJ2-6; D may be TRBD2 (5 bases). The V end was cut by 2 bases, the J end by 4 bases, with 18 bases between. The CDR3 runs to 18 residues. The germline gives CDR1 SGHAT, CDR2 FQNNGV. The CDR3 loop reads CASSLPRALSLGANVLTF. The CDR3 coding sequence is TGTGCCAGCAGCTTACCGAGGGCCCTGTCTCTGGGGGCCAACGTCCTGACTTTC.

The rearrangement links TRBV2 to TRBJ1-5, with 12 bases lining up with TRBD1. The CDR3 contains 20 residues. The ends lost 0 bases at V and 0 bases at J; junction bases unmatched: 9. Germline values: CDR1 SNHLY, CDR2 FYNNEI. CDR3 amino acids: CASSEALRDRGPYSNQPQHF. CDR3 coding DNA: TGTGCCAGCAGTGAAGCCCTCCGGGACAGGGGGCCGTATAGCAATCAGCCCCAGCATTTT.

This clone turned up a few times. The chain is built from TRBV11-2 and TRBJ2-5; maybe TRBD1 (6 bases). This CDR3 contains 13 residues. Trimming left V 1 base short and J 5 bases short, with 8 bases between. The germline CDR1 and CDR2 sequences are SGHAT and FQNNGV. CDR3 region: CASSLAGVETQYF. DNA of the CDR3: TGTGCCAGCAGCTTAGCAGGGGTCGAGACCCAGTACTTC.

The V call is TRBV2, the J call TRBJ1-4, with D uncertain. The V and J ends lost 9 bases and 0 bases respectively, with 11 bases between them. There are 14 residues in the CDR3. Germline V gives CDR1 SNHLY, CDR2 FYNNEI. In nucleotides, the CDR3 is TGTGCCAGGAAGACGGACTCAACTAATGAAAAACTGTTTTTT. It translates to CARKTDSTNEKLFF.

The rearrangement joins TRBV5-1 to TRBJ2-5, with TRBD2 matching over 9 bases. The V and J ends lost 4 bases and 4 bases, in that order; junction bases with no gene match: 11. The CDR3 sequence is 16 residues long. CDR1 and CDR2 (germline): SGHRS, YFSETQ. CDR3 region: CASSGSGGTRGETQYF. CDR3 DNA sequence: TGCGCCAGCAGCGGTAGCGGGGGCACCAGAGGAGAGACCCAGTACTTC.

Of note for this clone: Other nucleotide sequences in the sample specify the same CDR3. This rearrangement joins TRBV29-1 to TRBJ1-2; D gene uncertain. Per the germline V gene, CDR1 is SQVTM and CDR2 is ANQGSEA. Trimming stripped 5 bases from V and 8 bases from J, with 21 bases between. The length of the CDR3 is 14 residues. In DNA form, the CDR3 reads TGCAGCGTTCTAGACGGGTCCGACTCCCCGGGCTACACCTTC. Its protein is CSVLDGSDSPGYTF.

The chain joins TRBV18 to TRBJ2-7; D is possibly TRBD2 (5 bases). Trimming removed 4 bases at V and 5 bases at J, with 18 bases between. The germline CDR1 and CDR2 sequences are KGHSH and LQKENI. The CDR3 has 15 residues. The CDR3 sequence is CASSRSVLDFDEQYF. As DNA, the CDR3 is TGTGCCAGCTCACGTAGCGTATTGGATTTCGACGAGCAGTACTTC.

This clone was recorded once. The chain employs TRBV19 and TRBJ1-1; TRBD1 agrees at 11 bases. CDR3 length: 14 amino acids. Looked up from germline, CDR1 is LNHDA and CDR2 is SQIVND (reference sequence). After removal of 8 bases from V and 1 base from J, the junction contained 3 bases not matched to a gene. For the CDR3, the DNA is TGTGCCAGTCGGGACAGGGGGACGAACACTGAAGCTTTCTTT. Translation gives CASRDRGTNTEAFF.

This rearrangement joins TRBV4-3 to TRBJ2-7; perhaps TRBD2 as D (5 bases). V lost 0 bases and J lost 6, with 21 bases in between. From germline, CDR1 is LGHNA and CDR2 YSLEER. CDR3 length equals 17 residues. CDR3 sequence reads: CASSQEAASGSFSEQYF. CDR3 sequence (DNA): TGCGCCAGCAGCCAAGAGGCGGCAAGCGGTAGTTTCTCCGAGCAGTACTTC.

The table lists this clone with a count of one. J is TRBJ1-1 and V is TRBV4-1; D not resolved. The CDR3 has 13 residues. The V gene lost 5 bases and the J gene lost 7 bases, with 14 bases spanning the gap. Germline V lookup: CDR1 MGHRA, CDR2 YSYEKL. The DNA of the CDR3 is TGCGCCAGCAGCTTCGGGGAGGCGATTGAAGCTTTCTTT. This gives the protein CASSFGEAIEAFF.

This clone has a handful of counts. V is TRBV7-9 and J is TRBJ1-1, with 7 bases fitting TRBD1. J lost 6 bases, V lost 4 bases, and 5 bases had no gene match. CDR1 and CDR2 from the germline V gene are SEHNR and FQNEAQ (reference sequence). The CDR3 sequence is 13 residues long. The DNA of the CDR3 is TGTGCCAGCAGCTCTAGAGGACAGGCTGAAGCTTTCTTT. Translated: CASSSRGQAEAFF.

This chain connects TRBV19 to TRBJ1-1; tentatively, D is TRBD1 (6 bases). The V and J ends lost 5 bases and 2 bases respectively, with 15 bases between them. Per germline, CDR1 LNHDA and CDR2 SQIVND (reference sequence). The CDR3 is made up of 15 amino acids. As DNA, the CDR3 is TGTGCCAGTAGTTCCTCGGCAGGGGTTAACACTGAAGCTTTCTTT. Residues: CASSSSAGVNTEAFF.

This clone was recorded only once. The rearrangement links TRBV5-4 to TRBJ2-3; unclear D gene. The V end lost 0 bases, the J end lost 0 bases, and 5 bases lay between the germline ends. Per germline, CDR1 SGHNT and CDR2 YYREEE (reference sequence). The CDR3 extends over 14 amino acids. In DNA form, the CDR3 reads TGTGCCAGCAGCTTGGAACAGAGCACAGATACGCAGTATTTT. This gives the protein CASSLEQSTDTQYF.

In this sample, this clone turned up a few times. This chain connects TRBV10-3 to TRBJ1-3; unclear D gene. The CDR3 contains 13 residues. The V and J ends lost 7 bases and 3 bases respectively, with 10 bases between them. The germline V gene encodes CDR1 ENHRY and CDR2 SYGVKD. CDR3 region: CAIKGGDGNTIYF. In DNA form, the CDR3 reads TGTGCCATCAAAGGCGGCGATGGAAACACCATATATTTT.

The rearrangement joins TRBV6-4 to TRBJ1-2; tentatively, D is TRBD1 (5 bases). The CDR3 spans 17 residues. Germline loops: CDR1 MRHNA, CDR2 SNTAGT. V lost 0 bases to trimming and J lost 2 bases, with 16 bases between them. CDR3 amino acids: CASSDSSTNQGNYGYTF. CDR3 nucleotide sequence: TGTGCCAGCAGTGACTCGAGTACAAATCAGGGCAACTATGGCTACACCTTC.

This clone has more than one count but fewer than ten. The chain is built from TRBV27 and TRBJ1-6; the D gene is possibly TRBD1 (5 bases). V lost 5 bases, J lost 4 bases, and 12 bases lay in between. CDR1 MNHEY and CDR2 SMNVEV come from the germline V gene (reference sequence). This CDR3 contains 15 residues. The CDR3 sequence: CASSIRQRYNSPLHF. CDR3 sequence (DNA): TGTGCCAGCAGTATCCGACAGAGGTATAATTCACCCCTCCACTTT.

A word on this clone: The sample has other DNA sequences that encode this CDR3 too. The chain links TRBV28 to TRBJ1-2; TRBD1 matches at 7 bases. The CDR3 loop spans 13 amino acids. Germline V CDR1 and CDR2: MDHEN, SYDVKM. After removal of 4 bases from V and 3 bases from J, the junction contained 2 bases not matched to a gene. The CDR3 protein is CASSSGGDYGYTF. Here the CDR3 DNA reads TGTGCCAGCAGTTCAGGGGGTGACTATGGCTACACCTTC.

The CDR3: CASSQDGGAYNEQFF. The CDR3, as DNA: TGTGCCAGCAGCCAAGACGGGGGGGCCTACAATGAGCAGTTCTTC. The rearrangement uses TRBV4-2 and TRBJ2-1; 8 bases line up with TRBD2. Looked up from germline, CDR1 is LGHNA and CDR2 is YNFKEQ. The CDR3 has 15 residues. Trimming took 0 bases from V and 2 from J; bases not matched to a gene: 0.